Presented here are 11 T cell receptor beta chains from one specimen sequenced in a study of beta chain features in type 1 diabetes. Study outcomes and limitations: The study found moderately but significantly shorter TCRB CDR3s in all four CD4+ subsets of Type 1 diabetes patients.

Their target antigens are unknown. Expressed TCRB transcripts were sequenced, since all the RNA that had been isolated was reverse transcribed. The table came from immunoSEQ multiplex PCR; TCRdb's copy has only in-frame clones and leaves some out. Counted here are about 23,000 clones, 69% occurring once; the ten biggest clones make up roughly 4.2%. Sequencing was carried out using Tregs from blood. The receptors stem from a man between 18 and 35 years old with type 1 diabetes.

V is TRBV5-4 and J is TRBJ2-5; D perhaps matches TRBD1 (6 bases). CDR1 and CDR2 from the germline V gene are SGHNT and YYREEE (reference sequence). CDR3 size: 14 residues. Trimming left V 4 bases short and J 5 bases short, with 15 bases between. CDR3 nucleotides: TGTGCCAGCAGCGAACGACAGGTTGGGGAGACCCAGTACTTC. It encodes CASSERQVGETQYF.

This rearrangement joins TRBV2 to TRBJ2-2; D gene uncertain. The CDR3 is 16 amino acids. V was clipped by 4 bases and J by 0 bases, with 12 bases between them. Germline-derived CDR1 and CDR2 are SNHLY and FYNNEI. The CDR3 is CASSVDVGANTGELFF. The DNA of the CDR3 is TGTGCCAGCAGTGTGGATGTGGGCGCGAACACCGGGGAGCTGTTTTTT.

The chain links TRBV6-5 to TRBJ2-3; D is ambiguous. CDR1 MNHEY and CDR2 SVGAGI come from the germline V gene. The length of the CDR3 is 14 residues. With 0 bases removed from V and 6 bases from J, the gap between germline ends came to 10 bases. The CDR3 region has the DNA TGTGCCAGCAGTTACTCCCAGATCGGGGATACGCAGTATTTT. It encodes CASSYSQIGDTQYF.

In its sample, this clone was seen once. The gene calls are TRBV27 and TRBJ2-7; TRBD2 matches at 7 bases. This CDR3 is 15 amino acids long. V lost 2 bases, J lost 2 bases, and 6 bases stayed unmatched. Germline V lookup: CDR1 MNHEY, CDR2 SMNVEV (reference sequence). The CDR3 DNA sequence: TGTGCCAGCAGTTTAGGGGGGGAGGTTCCCTACGAGCAGTACTTC. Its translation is CASSLGGEVPYEQYF.

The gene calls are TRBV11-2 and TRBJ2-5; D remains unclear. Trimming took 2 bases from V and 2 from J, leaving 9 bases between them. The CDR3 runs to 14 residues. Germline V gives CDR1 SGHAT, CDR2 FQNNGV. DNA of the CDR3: TGTGCCAGCAGCTTATATCCTAGACAAGAGACCCAGTACTTC. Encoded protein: CASSLYPRQETQYF. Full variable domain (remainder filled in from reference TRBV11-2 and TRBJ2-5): EAGVAQSPRYKIIEKRQSVAFWCNPISGHATLYWYQQILGQGPKLLIQFQNNGVVDDSQLPKDRFSAERLKGVDSTLKIQPAKLEDSAVYLCASSLYPRQETQYFGPGTRLLVL.

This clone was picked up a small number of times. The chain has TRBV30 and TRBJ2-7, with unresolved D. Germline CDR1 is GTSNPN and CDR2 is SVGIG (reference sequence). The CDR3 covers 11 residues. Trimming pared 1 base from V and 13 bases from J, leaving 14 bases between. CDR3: CAWSARSLLYF. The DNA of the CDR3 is TGTGCCTGGAGTGCTCGCTCCCTATTATACTTC.

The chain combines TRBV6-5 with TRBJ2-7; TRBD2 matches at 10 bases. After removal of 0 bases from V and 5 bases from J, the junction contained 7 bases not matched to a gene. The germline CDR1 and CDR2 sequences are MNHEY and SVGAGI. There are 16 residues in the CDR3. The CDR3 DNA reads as TGTGCCAGCAGTTACTCGATGGCTAGCGGGGGCCACGAGCAGTACTTC. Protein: CASSYSMASGGHEQYF.

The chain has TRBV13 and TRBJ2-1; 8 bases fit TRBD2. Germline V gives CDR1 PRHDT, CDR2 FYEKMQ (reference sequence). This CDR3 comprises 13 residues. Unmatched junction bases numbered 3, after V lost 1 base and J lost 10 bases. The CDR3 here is CASSLVRGGEQFF. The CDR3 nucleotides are TGTGCCAGCAGCTTAGTTCGGGGGGGGGAGCAGTTCTTC. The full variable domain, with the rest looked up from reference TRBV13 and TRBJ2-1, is AAGVIQSPRHLIKEKRETATLKCYPIPRHDTVYWYQQGPGQDPQFLISFYEKMQSDKGSIPDRFSAQQFSDYHSELNMSSLELGDSALYFCASSLVRGGEQFFGPGTRLTVL.

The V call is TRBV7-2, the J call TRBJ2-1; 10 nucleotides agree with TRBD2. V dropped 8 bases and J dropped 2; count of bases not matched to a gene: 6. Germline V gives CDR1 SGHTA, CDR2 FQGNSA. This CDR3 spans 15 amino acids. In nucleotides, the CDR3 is TGTGCCAGCGGCACGGGGACTAGCGCCTACAATGAGCAGTTCTTC. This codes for CASGTGTSAYNEQFF.

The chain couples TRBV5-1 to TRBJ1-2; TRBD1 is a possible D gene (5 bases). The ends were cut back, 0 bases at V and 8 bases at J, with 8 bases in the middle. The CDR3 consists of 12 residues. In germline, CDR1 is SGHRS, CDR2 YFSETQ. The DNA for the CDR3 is TGCGCCAGCAGCTTGGGGGGCGGAGGCTACACCTTC. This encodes CASSLGGGGYTF.

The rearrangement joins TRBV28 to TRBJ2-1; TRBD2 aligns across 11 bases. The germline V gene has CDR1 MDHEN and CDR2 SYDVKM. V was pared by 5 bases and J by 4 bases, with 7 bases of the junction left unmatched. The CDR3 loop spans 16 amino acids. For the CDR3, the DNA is TGTGCCAGCAGTCCCATTACTAGCGGGAGTTACAATGAGCAGTTCTTC. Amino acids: CASSPITSGSYNEQFF.